These T cell receptor beta chains were read from a single sample in a study of blood T cell repertoires in COVID-19. Produced via immunoSEQ multiplex PCR; TCRdb's table is partial and in-frame only. The sample shows roughly 420,000 clones, roughly 90% of them seen only once. The specimen was PBMCs or T cells enriched from blood (not recorded which). The receptor set was obtained from a woman aged 25 to 45 with acute COVID-19. Both conserved end residues are part of each CDR3. Fields, in order: J gene, V gene, D gene, clone size, CDR3 protein, CDR3 DNA. The D gene is left open where the match is weak. Some rows have no size entry. The others give once, few or many, or a class for an expanded clone.

TRBJ1-2,TRBV19,-,-,CASRTGLHYGYTF,TGTGCCAGTAGGACGGGGTTACACTATGGCTACACCTTC
TRBJ2-2,TRBV2,TRBD1,-,CASSDRGPNTGELFF,TGTGCCAGCAGTGACAGGGGGCCGAACACCGGGGAGCTGTTTTTT
TRBJ1-2,TRBV29-1,-,-,CSVEDEGFGYGYTF,TGCAGCGTTGAAGACGAGGGATTTGGTTATGGCTACACCTTC
TRBJ1-1,TRBV2,TRBD1,-,CASHPDRGVTEAFF,TGTGCCAGCCATCCCGACAGGGGGGTAACTGAAGCTTTCTTT
TRBJ2-3,TRBV27,-,-,CASSSRLTDTQYF,TGTGCCAGCAGCTCTAGGCTAACAGATACGCAGTATTTT
TRBJ1-1,TRBV7-3,-,-,CASSLRGSTEAFF,TGTGCCAGCAGCTTACGAGGGAGCACTGAAGCTTTCTTT
TRBJ2-6,TRBV3-1/TRBV3-2,TRBD1,few,CASSPGQGYSGANVLTF,TGTGCCAGCAGCCCGGGACAGGGATACTCTGGGGCCAACGTCCTGACTTTC
TRBJ2-2,TRBV13,-,-,CASSSSGELFF,TGTGCCAGCAGCTCCAGCGGGGAGCTGTTTTTT
TRBJ2-7,TRBV28,TRBD2,-,CASSESLGGAYEQYF,TGTGCCAGCAGTGAGAGCCTCGGGGGGGCGTACGAGCAGTACTTC
TRBJ2-1,TRBV2,TRBD2,once,CASRDRPGRGGDEQFF,TGTGCCAGCAGAGATCGGCCGGGACGGGGGGGTGATGAGCAGTTCTTC
TRBJ1-4,TRBV29-1,-,once,CSALPDSTNEKLFF,TGCAGCGCCCTGCCCGACTCAACTAATGAAAAACTGTTTTTT
TRBJ2-4,TRBV6-6,TRBD1,-,CASSPTGCYSLGNIQYF,TGTGCCAGCAGTCCGACAGGGTGCTACTCCCTGGGGAACATTCAGTACTTC
TRBJ1-6,TRBV4-3,TRBD1,-,CASSQDFLDRGSSPLHF,TGCGCCAGCAGCCAAGACTTCCTGGACAGGGGAAGTTCACCCCTCCACTTT
TRBJ1-6,TRBV30,-,-,CAYEVGQYNSPLHF,TGTGCCTATGAGGTGGGGCAATACAATTCACCCCTCCACTTT
TRBJ1-5,TRBV5-1,-,few,CASPKAGRGGSNQPQHF,TGCGCCAGCCCTAAGGCAGGGCGGGGTGGGAGCAATCAGCCCCAGCATTTT
TRBJ2-2,TRBV9,-,-,CASSAKDSLITGELFF,TGTGCCAGCAGCGCAAAAGACAGCCTAATCACCGGGGAGCTGTTTTTT
TRBJ1-1,TRBV12-3/TRBV12-4,-,-,CASGLENTEAFF,TGTGCCAGCGGCCTTGAGAACACTGAAGCTTTCTTT
TRBJ1-6,TRBV3-1/TRBV3-2,-,-,CASRQGSYNSPLHF,TGTGCCAGCAGACAGGGCTCCTATAATTCACCCCTCCACTTT
TRBJ2-7,TRBV7-9,-,-,CASSSSRDTRYEQYF,TGTGCCAGCAGCTCATCCAGGGACACCCGCTACGAGCAGTACTTC
TRBJ2-4,TRBV12-3/TRBV12-4,-,-,CASSDRDIQYF,TGTGCCAGCAGTGATAGAGACATTCAGTACTTC
TRBJ2-1,TRBV11-2,TRBD1,once,CASTRDSIYNEQFF,TGTGCCAGCACCCGGGACAGCATCTACAATGAGCAGTTCTTC
TRBJ1-6,TRBV10-2,-,few,CASSPTSANSPLHF,TGCGCCAGCAGTCCGACTTCAGCCAATTCACCCCTCCACTTT
TRBJ2-1,TRBV5-1,TRBD2,once,CASSLGGLAGTLGNEQFF,TGCGCCAGCAGCTTGGGCGGACTAGCGGGGACCCTGGGCAATGAGCAGTTCTTC
TRBJ2-3,TRBV2,-,-,CASRANTGTTDTQYF,TGTGCCAGCAGAGCGAATACAGGAACCACAGATACGCAGTATTTT
TRBJ1-2,TRBV6-5,-,-,CASRDPGRGNYGYTF,TGTGCCAGCAGGGATCCGGGGAGGGGCAACTATGGCTACACCTTC
TRBJ1-5,TRBV6-2/TRBV6-3,-,-,CASSYPQGNQPQHF,TGTGCCAGCAGTTACCCCCAGGGGAATCAGCCCCAGCATTTT
TRBJ1-1,TRBV6-5,-,-,CASRIDSKTEAFF,TGTGCCAGCAGAATAGACAGCAAAACTGAAGCTTTCTTT
TRBJ2-7,TRBV10-1,TRBD1,once,CASSRDRGSYEQYF,TGCGCCAGCAGCAGGGACAGAGGGTCCTACGAGCAGTACTTC
TRBJ2-3,TRBV7-2,TRBD2,-,CASSKRGLAGEKRTDTQYF,TGTGCCAGCAGCAAAAGGGGACTAGCGGGGGAGAAACGCACAGATACGCAGTATTTT
TRBJ2-2,TRBV3-1/TRBV3-2,TRBD2,-,CASSHIAGRLTGELFF,TGTGCCAGCAGCCATATAGCGGGACGTTTAACCGGGGAGCTGTTTTTT
TRBJ1-1,TRBV5-1,TRBD1,-,CASSAPGQMNTEAFF,TGCGCCAGCAGCGCCCCGGGACAGATGAACACTGAAGCTTTCTTT
TRBJ1-1,TRBV28,-,-,CASSFSMNTEAFF,TGTGCCAGCAGTTTTTCTATGAACACTGAAGCTTTCTTT
TRBJ1-1,TRBV18,-,-,CASSPPSQGKGAFF,TGTGCCAGCTCACCACCGAGCCAGGGAAAAGGAGCTTTCTTT
TRBJ2-5,TRBV20-1,-,-,CSATESEETQYF,TGCAGTGCTACTGAGTCAGAAGAGACCCAGTACTTC
TRBJ1-2,TRBV29-1,TRBD1,-,CSVEDTAGGSYGYTF,TGCAGCGTTGAAGATACGGCAGGGGGCTCCTATGGCTACACCTTC
TRBJ1-2,TRBV7-8,TRBD1,-,CASSKLGVPGQGTTFTF,TGTGCCAGCAGCAAATTAGGGGTACCGGGACAGGGGACTACATTCACCTTC
TRBJ1-5,TRBV7-6,-,-,CASSLWGGGDQPQHF,TGTGCCAGCAGCTTGTGGGGAGGGGGGGATCAGCCCCAGCATTTT
TRBJ2-7,TRBV28,-,-,CASSFGADEQYF,TGTGCCAGCAGTTTCGGAGCGGACGAGCAGTACTTC
TRBJ1-6,TRBV9,TRBD1,-,CASSLGLATGVGYNSPLHF,TGTGCCAGCAGCCTAGGATTGGCGACAGGGGTTGGCTATAATTCACCCCTCCACTTT
TRBJ1-5,TRBV2,-,-,CASSEGQSSNQPQHF,TGTGCCAGCAGTGAAGGACAGTCTAGCAATCAGCCCCAGCATTTT
TRBJ1-5,TRBV30,TRBD1,once,CAWRLTGSNQPQHF,TGTGCCTGGCGCCTGACAGGGAGCAATCAGCCCCAGCATTTT
TRBJ2-3,TRBV19,TRBD2,-,CASSILGGLADLGDTQYF,TGTGCCAGTAGTATATTAGGGGGACTAGCGGATTTGGGAGATACGCAGTATTTT
TRBJ1-5,TRBV15,TRBD1,-,CATSRAGTGFSNQPQHF,TGTGCCACCAGCAGAGCCGGGACAGGCTTTAGCAATCAGCCCCAGCATTTT
TRBJ2-1,TRBV5-1,-,few,CASSWAQGYNEQFF,TGCGCCAGCAGCTGGGCCCAGGGGTACAATGAGCAGTTCTTC
TRBJ2-3,TRBV7-6,TRBD2,-,CASSLASGGLTDTQYF,TGTGCCAGCAGCTTAGCTAGCGGGGGTCTGACAGATACGCAGTATTTT
TRBJ2-1,TRBV10-3,TRBD2,-,CAISAGGDPYNEQFF,TGTGCCATCAGTGCCGGGGGGGACCCCTACAATGAGCAGTTCTTC
TRBJ2-1,TRBV24-1,-,-,CATSDFAGWNEQFF,TGTGCCACCAGTGATTTTGCGGGGTGGAATGAGCAGTTCTTC
TRBJ1-1,TRBV2,TRBD1,-,CASSARQGQNTEAFF,TGTGCCAGCAGCGCCCGACAGGGTCAGAACACTGAAGCTTTCTTT
TRBJ2-1,TRBV11-2,-,-,CASSQYNEQFF,TGTGCCAGCAGCCAGTACAATGAGCAGTTCTTC
TRBJ1-4,TRBV6-1,-,-,CASSEPSGGRVGEKLFF,TGTGCCAGCAGTGAACCCTCGGGTGGCAGGGTTGGCGAAAAACTGTTTTTT
TRBJ2-5,TRBV4-2,-,-,CASSQGGGLETQYF,TGTGCCAGCAGCCAAGGGGGGGGCCTCGAGACCCAGTACTTC
TRBJ2-3,TRBV29-1,-,-,CSVLGGGTDTQYF,TGCAGCGTCCTGGGCGGGGGCACAGATACGCAGTATTTT